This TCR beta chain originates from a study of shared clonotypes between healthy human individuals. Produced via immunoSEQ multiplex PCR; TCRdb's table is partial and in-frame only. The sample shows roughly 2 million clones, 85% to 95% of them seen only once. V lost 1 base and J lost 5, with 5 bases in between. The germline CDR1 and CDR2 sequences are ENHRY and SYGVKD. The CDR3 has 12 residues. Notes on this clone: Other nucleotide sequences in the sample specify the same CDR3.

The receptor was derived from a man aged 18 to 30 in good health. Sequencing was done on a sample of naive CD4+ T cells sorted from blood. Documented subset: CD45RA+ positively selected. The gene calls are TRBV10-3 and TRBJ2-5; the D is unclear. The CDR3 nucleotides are TGTGCCATCAGTGAGTTCGGGGAGACCCAGTACTTC. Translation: CAISEFGETQYF.